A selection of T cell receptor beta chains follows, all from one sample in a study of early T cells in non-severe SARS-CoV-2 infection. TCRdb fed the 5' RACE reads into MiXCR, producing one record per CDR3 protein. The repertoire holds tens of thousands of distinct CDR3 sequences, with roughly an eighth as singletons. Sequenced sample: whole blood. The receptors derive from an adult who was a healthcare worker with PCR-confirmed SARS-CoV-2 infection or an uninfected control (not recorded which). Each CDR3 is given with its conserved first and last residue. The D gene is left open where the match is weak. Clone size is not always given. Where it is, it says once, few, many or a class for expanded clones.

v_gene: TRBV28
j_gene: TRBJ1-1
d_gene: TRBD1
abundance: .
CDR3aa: CASRRDRFMNTEAFF
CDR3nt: TGTGCCAGCAGGAGGGACAGATTTATGAACACTGAAGCTTTCTTT

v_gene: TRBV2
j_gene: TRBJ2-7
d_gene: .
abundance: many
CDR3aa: CARADNSYEQYF
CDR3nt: TGTGCCAGGGCGGACAACTCCTACGAGCAGTACTTC

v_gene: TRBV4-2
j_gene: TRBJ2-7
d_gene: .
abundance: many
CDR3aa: CASSQGGAGYEQYF
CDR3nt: TGTGCCAGCAGCCAAGGAGGCGCGGGCTACGAGCAGTACTTC

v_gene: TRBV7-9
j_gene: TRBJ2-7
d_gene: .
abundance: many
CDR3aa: CASSRRGGPYEQYF
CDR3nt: TGTGCCAGCAGCCGACGGGGCGGGCCCTACGAGCAGTACTTC

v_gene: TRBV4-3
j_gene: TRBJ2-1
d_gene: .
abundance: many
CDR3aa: CASSLTRSNEQFF
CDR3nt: TGCGCCAGCAGCCTTACTAGGAGCAATGAGCAGTTCTTC

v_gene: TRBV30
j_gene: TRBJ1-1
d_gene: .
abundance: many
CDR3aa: CALYGSPRTEAFF
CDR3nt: TGTGCCTTGTATGGGTCCCCGAGGACTGAAGCTTTCTTT

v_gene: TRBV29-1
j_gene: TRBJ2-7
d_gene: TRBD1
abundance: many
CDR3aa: CSAWTGGSTYEQYF
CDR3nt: TGCAGCGCATGGACAGGGGGCTCGACCTACGAGCAGTACTTC

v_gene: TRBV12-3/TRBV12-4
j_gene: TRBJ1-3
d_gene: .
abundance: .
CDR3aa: CASSWREAGNTIYF
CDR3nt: TGTGCCAGCTCGTGGAGGGAGGCTGGAAACACCATATATTTT

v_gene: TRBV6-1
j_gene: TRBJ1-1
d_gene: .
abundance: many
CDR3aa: CASRIEGQAGETEAFF
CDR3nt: TGTGCCAGCAGAATAGAGGGTCAGGCAGGGGAAACTGAAGCTTTCTTT

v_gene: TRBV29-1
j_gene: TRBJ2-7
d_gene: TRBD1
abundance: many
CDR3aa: CSVGGTGGLWEQYF
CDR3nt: TGCAGCGTTGGAGGGACAGGGGGCTTGTGGGAGCAGTACTTC

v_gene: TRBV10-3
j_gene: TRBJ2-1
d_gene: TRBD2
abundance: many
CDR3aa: CAISESGWTSGSNEQFF
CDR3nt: TGTGCCATCAGTGAGTCTGGTTGGACTAGCGGGTCCAATGAGCAGTTCTTC

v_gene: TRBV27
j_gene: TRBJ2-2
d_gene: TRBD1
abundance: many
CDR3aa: CASSLKGQGRFSNTGELFF
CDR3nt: TGTGCCAGCAGTTTAAAGGGACAGGGCAGATTTTCGAACACCGGGGAGCTGTTTTTT

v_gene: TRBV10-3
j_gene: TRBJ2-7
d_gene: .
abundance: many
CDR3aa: CAIRLQQGPYEQYF
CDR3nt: TGTGCCATCAGGCTACAACAGGGCCCCTACGAGCAGTACTTC

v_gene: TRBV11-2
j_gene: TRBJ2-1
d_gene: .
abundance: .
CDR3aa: CASSLRAPNEQFF
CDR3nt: TGTGCCAGCAGCTTACGGGCCCCCAATGAGCAGTTCTTC

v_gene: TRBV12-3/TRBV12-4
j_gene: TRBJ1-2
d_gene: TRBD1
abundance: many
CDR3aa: CASSWGQAKVLTF
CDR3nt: TGTGCCAGCAGTTGGGGACAGGCGAAAGTCCTCACCTTC

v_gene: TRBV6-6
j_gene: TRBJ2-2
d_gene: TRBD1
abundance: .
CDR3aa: CASSYTGGARTGELFF
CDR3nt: TGTGCCAGCAGTTATACAGGGGGCGCTCGGACCGGGGAGCTGTTTTTT

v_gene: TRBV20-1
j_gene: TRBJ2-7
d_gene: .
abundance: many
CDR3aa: CSARPLGVSAIHEQYF
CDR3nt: TGCAGTGCTAGACCTTTGGGAGTCTCCGCCATCCACGAGCAGTACTTC

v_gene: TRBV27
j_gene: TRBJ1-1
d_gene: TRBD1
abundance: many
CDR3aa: CASSLQGARGTEAFF
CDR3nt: TGTGCCAGCAGTTTACAGGGGGCGCGGGGCACTGAAGCTTTCTTT

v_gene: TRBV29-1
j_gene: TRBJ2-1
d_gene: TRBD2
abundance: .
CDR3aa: CSVAGGRVNEQFF
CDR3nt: TGCAGCGTTGCGGGGGGGCGTGTCAATGAGCAGTTCTTC

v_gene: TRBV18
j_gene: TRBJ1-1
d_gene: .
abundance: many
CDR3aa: CASSPPTKGAEAFF
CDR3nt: TGTGCCAGCTCACCACCGACCAAGGGCGCTGAAGCTTTCTTT

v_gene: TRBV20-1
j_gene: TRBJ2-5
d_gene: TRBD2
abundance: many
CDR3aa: CSARGTGLAGMEETQYF
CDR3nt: TGCAGTGCTAGGGGAACGGGACTAGCGGGGATGGAGGAGACCCAGTACTTC

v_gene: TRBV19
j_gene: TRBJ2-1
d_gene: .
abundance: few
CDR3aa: CASSIVTVSYNEQFF
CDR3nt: TGTGCCAGTAGTATAGTCACAGTCTCCTACAATGAGCAGTTCTTC

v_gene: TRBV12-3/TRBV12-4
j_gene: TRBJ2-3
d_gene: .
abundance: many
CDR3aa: CASIKGKTSTDTQYF
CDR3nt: TGTGCCAGCATCAAGGGGAAGACTAGCACAGATACGCAGTATTTT

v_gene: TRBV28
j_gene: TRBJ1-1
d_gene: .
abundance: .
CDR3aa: CASNLRAEAFF
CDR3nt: TGTGCCAGCAACCTCCGGGCTGAAGCTTTCTTT

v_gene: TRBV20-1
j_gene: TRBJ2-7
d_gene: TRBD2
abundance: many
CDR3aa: CSALLGLAGDFNYEQYF
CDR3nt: TGCAGTGCACTTCTAGGACTAGCGGGAGACTTTAACTACGAGCAGTACTTC

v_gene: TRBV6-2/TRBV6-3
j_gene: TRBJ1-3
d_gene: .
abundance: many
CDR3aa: CASSLQTYSGNTIYF
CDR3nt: TGTGCCAGCAGTTTACAGACGTACTCTGGAAACACCATATATTTT

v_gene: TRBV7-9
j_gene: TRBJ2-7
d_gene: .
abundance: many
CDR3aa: CASSLVTSQTYEQYF
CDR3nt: TGTGCCAGCAGCTTAGTCACAAGTCAAACCTACGAGCAGTACTTC

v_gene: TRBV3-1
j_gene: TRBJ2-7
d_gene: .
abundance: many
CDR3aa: CASSQVRDEQYF
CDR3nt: TGTGCCAGCAGCCAAGTAAGGGACGAGCAGTACTTC

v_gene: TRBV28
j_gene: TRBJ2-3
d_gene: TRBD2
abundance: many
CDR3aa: CASSLPPLAGRTDTQYF
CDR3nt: TGTGCCAGCAGTTTACCCCCCCTAGCGGGACGCACAGATACGCAGTATTTT

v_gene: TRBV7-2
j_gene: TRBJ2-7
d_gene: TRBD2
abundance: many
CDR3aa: CASSLAVLAGGPGPEQYF
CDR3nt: TGTGCCAGCAGCCTGGCCGTACTAGCGGGAGGGCCTGGGCCCGAGCAGTACTTC

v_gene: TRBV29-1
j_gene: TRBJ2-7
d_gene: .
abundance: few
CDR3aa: CSVGQFYEQYF
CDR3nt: TGCAGCGTTGGACAGTTTTACGAGCAGTACTTC

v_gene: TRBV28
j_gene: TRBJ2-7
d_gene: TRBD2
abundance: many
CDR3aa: CASSSESPPSGSRNEQYF
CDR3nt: TGTGCCAGCAGTTCCGAATCTCCCCCTAGCGGGAGTCGGAACGAGCAGTACTTC

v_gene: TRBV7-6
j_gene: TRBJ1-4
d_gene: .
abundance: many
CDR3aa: CASSFQSTGDEKLFF
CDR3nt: TGTGCCAGCAGCTTTCAATCGACAGGAGACGAAAAACTGTTTTTT

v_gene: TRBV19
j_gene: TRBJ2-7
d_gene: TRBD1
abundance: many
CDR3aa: CASSADRAPAREQYF
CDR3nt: TGTGCCAGTAGTGCGGACAGGGCTCCCGCTAGAGAGCAGTACTTC

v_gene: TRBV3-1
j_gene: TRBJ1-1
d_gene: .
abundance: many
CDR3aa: CASSQDDREAFF
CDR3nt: TGTGCCAGCAGCCAAGACGACAGGGAAGCTTTCTTT

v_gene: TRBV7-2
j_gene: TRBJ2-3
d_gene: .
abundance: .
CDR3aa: CASSFPLGGTDTQYF
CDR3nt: TGTGCCAGCAGCTTTCCACTAGGAGGAACAGATACGCAGTATTTT

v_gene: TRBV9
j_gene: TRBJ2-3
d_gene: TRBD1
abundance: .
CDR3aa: CASSSPQGDTQYF
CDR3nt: TGTGCCAGCAGCTCACCACAGGGGGATACGCAGTATTTT

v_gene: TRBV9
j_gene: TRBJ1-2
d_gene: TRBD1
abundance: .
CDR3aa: CASSVAGGGSNGYTF
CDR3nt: TGTGCCAGCAGCGTAGCTGGAGGGGGCTCAAATGGCTACACCTTC

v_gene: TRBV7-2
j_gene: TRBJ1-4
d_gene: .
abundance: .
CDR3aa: CASSLARDREKLFF
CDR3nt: TGTGCCAGCAGCTTAGCGAGGGATAGAGAAAAACTGTTTTTT

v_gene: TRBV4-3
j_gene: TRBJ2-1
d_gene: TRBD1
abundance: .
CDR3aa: CASSQDIRDSTNNEQFF
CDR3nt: TGCGCCAGCAGCCAAGACATCAGGGACAGTACGAACAATGAGCAGTTCTTC

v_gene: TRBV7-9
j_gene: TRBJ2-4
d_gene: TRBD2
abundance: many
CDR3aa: CASRPTSDLSLAKNIQYF
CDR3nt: TGTGCCAGCAGGCCAACTAGCGACCTCTCACTAGCCAAAAACATTCAGTACTTC

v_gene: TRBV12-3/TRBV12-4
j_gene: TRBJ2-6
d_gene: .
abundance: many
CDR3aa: CASSLFLTGSGANVLTF
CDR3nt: TGTGCCAGCAGTTTATTTCTTACGGGCTCAGGGGCCAACGTCCTGACTTTC

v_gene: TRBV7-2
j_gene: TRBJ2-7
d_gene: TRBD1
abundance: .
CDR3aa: CASSLGQWDSSYEQYF
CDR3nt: TGTGCCAGCAGCTTAGGCCAATGGGACAGCTCCTACGAGCAGTACTTC

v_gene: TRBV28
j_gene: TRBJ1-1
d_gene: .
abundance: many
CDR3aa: CASSLRAALMNTEAFF
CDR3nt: TGTGCCAGCAGTTTAAGGGCAGCGCTAATGAACACTGAAGCTTTCTTT

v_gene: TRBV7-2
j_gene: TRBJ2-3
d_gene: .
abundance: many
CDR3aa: CASSKFRDWSADTQYF
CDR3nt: TGTGCCAGCAGCAAATTCCGGGACTGGAGCGCAGATACGCAGTATTTT

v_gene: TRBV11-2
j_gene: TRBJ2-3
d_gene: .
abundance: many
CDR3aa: CASSLARDPTDTQYF
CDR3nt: TGTGCCAGCAGCTTAGCCAGGGATCCGACAGATACGCAGTATTTT

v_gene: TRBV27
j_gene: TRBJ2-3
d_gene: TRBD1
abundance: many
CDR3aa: CASRWTGRGTQYF
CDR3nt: TGTGCCAGCAGATGGACAGGGAGAGGTACGCAGTATTTT

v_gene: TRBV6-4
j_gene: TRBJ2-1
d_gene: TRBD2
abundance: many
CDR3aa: CASSTSSGSGNEQFF
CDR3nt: TGTGCCAGCAGTACCTCTAGCGGGAGTGGAAATGAGCAGTTCTTC

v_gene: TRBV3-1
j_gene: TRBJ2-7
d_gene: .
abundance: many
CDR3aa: CASSLQLAYEQYF
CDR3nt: TGTGCCAGCAGCCTCCAGCTAGCCTACGAGCAGTACTTC

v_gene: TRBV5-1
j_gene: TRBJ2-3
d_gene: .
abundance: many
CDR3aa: CASSLGGRTDTQYF
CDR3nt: TGCGCCAGCAGCCTCGGGGGCCGAACAGATACGCAGTATTTT

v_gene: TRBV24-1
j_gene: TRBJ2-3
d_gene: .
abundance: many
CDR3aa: CATSDEAAKLDTQYF
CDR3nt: TGTGCCACCAGTGACGAAGCGGCAAAACTGGATACGCAGTATTTT

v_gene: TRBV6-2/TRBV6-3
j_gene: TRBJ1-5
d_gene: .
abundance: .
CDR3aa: CASAREVVNQPQHF
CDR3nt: TGTGCCAGCGCCAGGGAGGTAGTGAATCAGCCCCAGCATTTT

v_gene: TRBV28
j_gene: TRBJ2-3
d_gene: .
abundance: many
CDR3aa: CASSWVGGRTDTQYF
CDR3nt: TGTGCCAGCAGTTGGGTAGGGGGGCGCACAGATACGCAGTATTTT

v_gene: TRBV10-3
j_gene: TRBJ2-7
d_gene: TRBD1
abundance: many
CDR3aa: CAISGDRDTYEQYF
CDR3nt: TGTGCCATCAGTGGGGACAGGGACACCTACGAGCAGTACTTC

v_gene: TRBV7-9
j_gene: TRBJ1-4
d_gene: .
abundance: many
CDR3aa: CASSLVSAVGEKLFF
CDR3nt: TGTGCCAGCAGCTTAGTGAGTGCGGTCGGTGAAAAACTGTTTTTT

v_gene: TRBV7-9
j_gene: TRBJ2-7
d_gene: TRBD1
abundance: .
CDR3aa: CASNQQGYEQYF
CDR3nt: TGTGCCAGCAACCAACAGGGGTACGAGCAGTACTTC